This paragraph covers one TCR beta chain sequence. Antigen unknown. The sample originates from a study of shared clonotypes between healthy human individuals. Germline V gives CDR1 SGHRS, CDR2 YFSETQ. CDR3 length equals 15 residues. V lost 1 base and J lost 2, with 12 bases in between. The repertoire was sequenced with immunoSEQ multiplex PCR; TCRdb's copy has only in-frame clones and lacks some. The table includes roughly 1,100,000 clones, about 75% detected once. General study points: Deeper or shallower sequencing was expected to change how clonotypes are shared among donors. It was observed that roughly 4.8% of naive CD4 clonotypes were shared across a handful of donors. Rarefaction demonstrated incomplete sorted-subset sequencing despite large depth. Only a few donors were included, so the genetic and exposure-history diversity represented was limited.

This receptor was obtained from a man younger than 35 in good health. The sequencing input was memory CD4+ T cells sorted from blood. The subset denotes: CD45RA-negative fraction. The chain carries TRBV5-1 and TRBJ2-5; TRBD1 might be the D (6 bases). CDR3 region: CASSLTGNQQETQYF. Here the CDR3 DNA reads TGCGCCAGCAGCTTGACAGGGAACCAACAAGAGACCCAGTACTTC. Using reference TRBV5-1 and TRBJ2-5 for the parts outside the CDR3, the full variable domain is KAGVTQTPRYLIKTRGQQVTLSCSPISGHRSVSWYQQTPGQGLQFLFEYFSETQRNKGNFPGRFSGRQFSNSRSEMNVSTLELGDSALYLCASSLTGNQQETQYFGPGTRLLVL.